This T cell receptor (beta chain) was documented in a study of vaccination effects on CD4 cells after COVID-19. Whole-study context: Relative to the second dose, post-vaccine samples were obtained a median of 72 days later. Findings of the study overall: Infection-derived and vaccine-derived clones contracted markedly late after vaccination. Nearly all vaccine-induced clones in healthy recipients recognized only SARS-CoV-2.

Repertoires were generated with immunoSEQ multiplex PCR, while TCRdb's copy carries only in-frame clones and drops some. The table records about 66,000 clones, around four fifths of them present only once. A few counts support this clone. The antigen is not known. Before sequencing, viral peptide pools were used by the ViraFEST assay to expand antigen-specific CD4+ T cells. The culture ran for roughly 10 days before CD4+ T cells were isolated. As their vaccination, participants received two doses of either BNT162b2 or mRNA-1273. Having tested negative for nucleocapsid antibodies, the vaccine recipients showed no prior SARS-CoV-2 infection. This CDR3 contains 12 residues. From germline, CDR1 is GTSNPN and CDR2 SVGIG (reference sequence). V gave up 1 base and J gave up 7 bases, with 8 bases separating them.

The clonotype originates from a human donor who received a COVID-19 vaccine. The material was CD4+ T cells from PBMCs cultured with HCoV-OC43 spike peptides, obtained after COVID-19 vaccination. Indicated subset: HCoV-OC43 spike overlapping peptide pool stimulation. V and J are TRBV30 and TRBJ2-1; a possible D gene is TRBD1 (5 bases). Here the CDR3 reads CAWSGSGNEQFF. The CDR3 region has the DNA TGTGCCTGGAGTGGATCAGGGAATGAGCAGTTCTTC.